Listed here are 9 T cell receptor beta chains from one sample, sequenced in a study of cytomegalovirus exposure and HLA in healthy donors. Researchers ran the PCR with 60 Vbeta and 13 Jbeta primers. Sequencing used immunoSEQ multiplex PCR; TCRdb keeps in-frame clones, though not all of them. The table includes more than 80,000 clones, less than 80% detected once. Sequenced material: PBMCs. The source is a man aged 55 to 70 in good health and CMV-seronegative.

The genes are TRBV7-2 and TRBJ2-7, with D maybe TRBD1 (6 bases). The germline CDR1 and CDR2 sequences are SGHTA and FQGNSA. The CDR3 extends over 13 amino acids. Trimming left V 4 bases short and J 3 bases short, with 10 bases between. This CDR3 is CASSSIQGYEQYV. In DNA, the CDR3 is TGTGCCAGCAGCTCGATACAGGGCTACGAGCAGTACGTC.

V gene TRBV27 combines with J gene TRBJ1-3, with D perhaps TRBD1 (5 bases). In germline, CDR1 is MNHEY, CDR2 SMNVEV (reference sequence). The CDR3 consists of 18 residues. Trimming took off 1 base at V and 0 bases at J, with 16 bases between the two ends. The CDR3 sequence is CASSLYEGDSNSGNTIYF. The CDR3 region has the DNA TGTGCCAGCAGTTTATACGAAGGGGATAGTAACTCTGGAAACACCATATATTTT.

V usage is TRBV4-2 and J usage is TRBJ2-3; a possible D gene is TRBD1 (5 bases). Germline CDR1 is LGHNA and CDR2 is YNFKEQ. The V and J ends lost 4 bases and 4 bases respectively, with 12 bases between them. The length of the CDR3 is 14 residues. The CDR3 nucleotides read TGTGCCAGCAGCCGCCAGGGTAGGGCAGATACGCAGTATTTT. It yields the protein CASSRQGRADTQYF.

The chain uses TRBV27 and TRBJ1-1; no reliable D call. The ends were cut back, 0 bases at V and 3 bases at J, with 14 bases in the middle. There are 16 residues in the CDR3. Per the germline V gene, CDR1 is MNHEY and CDR2 is SMNVEV (reference sequence). CDR3 loop: CASSLSQTGGDTEAFF. In DNA form, the CDR3 reads TGTGCCAGCAGTTTATCGCAAACCGGAGGCGACACTGAAGCTTTCTTT.

V is TRBV30 and J is TRBJ2-7; 7 bases are a match to TRBD1. CDR1 and CDR2 from the germline V gene are GTSNPN and SVGIG (reference sequence). This CDR3 is built from 18 residues. CDR3 sequence: CATERGHGRQGRGYEQYF. The CDR3 coding sequence is TGTGCTACCGAGAGGGGCCACGGCCGACAGGGCAGAGGCTACGAGCAGTACTTC.

The chain joins TRBV4-2 to TRBJ2-5; a possible D gene is TRBD2 (5 bases). Germline CDR1 and CDR2: LGHNA and YNFKEQ. Deletions cut 1 base from V and 5 bases from J, with 11 bases between. This CDR3 spans 14 amino acids. For the CDR3, the DNA is TGTGCCAGCAGCCAAGCTCGCGGGTTGGAGACCCAGTACTTC. Amino acid sequence: CASSQARGLETQYF.

The V and J genes are TRBV5-1 and TRBJ2-3; 7 positions agree with TRBD1. From germline, CDR1 is SGHRS and CDR2 YFSETQ. The CDR3 contains 15 residues. Losses at the gene ends were 0 bases for V and 4 bases for J; bases not matched to a gene: 5. The CDR3 here is CASSLGGQGADTQYF. The CDR3 DNA reads as TGCGCCAGCAGCTTGGGAGGGCAGGGGGCAGATACGCAGTATTTT.

This clone was detected only a few times. This chain joins TRBV4-1 and TRBJ2-3; 7 bases fit TRBD1. Trimming took 6 bases from V and 2 from J; bases not matched to a gene: 14. Germline lookup yields CDR1 MGHRA and CDR2 YSYEKL. This CDR3 contains 17 residues. The CDR3 sequence is CASRTLWDGTATDTQYF. DNA of the CDR3: TGCGCCAGCAGGACGCTTTGGGACGGGACAGCCACAGATACGCAGTATTTT.

The rearrangement links TRBV27 to TRBJ1-3; 8 bases fit TRBD1. Germline CDR1 and CDR2: MNHEY and SMNVEV (reference sequence). V trimming: 2 bases; J trimming: 0 bases; junction bases outside the gene matches: 6. The CDR3 length is 17 residues. CDR3 DNA sequence: TGTGCCAGCAGTTTAAGGGGACAGGCTAACTCTGGAAACACCATATATTTT. Translation gives CASSLRGQANSGNTIYF.